The following is a TCR beta chain sequence with its context. Its antigen is undetermined. This sample was taken from a study of shared clonotypes between healthy human individuals. Study-wide findings and caveats: Naive CD4 clonotype sharing across a few donors was about 5%. The sole specimen, blood, was sampled, and tissue repertoires likely differ.

The V gene's germline CDR1 is GTSNPN and CDR2 SVGIG (reference sequence). The CDR3 length is 12 residues. V was trimmed by 5 bases and J by 7 bases, leaving 12 bases between them. Data came from immunoSEQ multiplex PCR; TCRdb stores just in-frame clones and leaves some out. The table has some 1,400,000 clones, roughly 97% seen once. This sequence was found in a man in his thirties or forties in good health. The sequenced sample consisted of naive CD4+ T cells sorted from blood. Sample subset: CD45RA+ positively selected. The chain uses TRBV30 and TRBJ2-4; D gene uncertain. In DNA form, the CDR3 reads TGTGCCTGGGACCTCGGTGGGAACATTCAGTACTTC. Translation gives CAWDLGGNIQYF.